This paragraph reports one T cell receptor (beta chain). Its target antigen remains unknown. This entry comes from a study of T cells expressing NK-cell markers (TCRdb year 2020). For context, the study as a whole: Three sorted T-cell subsets (CD3+CD56+NKG2C+, CD3+CD56+NKG2C- and CD3+CD56-NKG2C+) from several donors had their TCR beta-chain repertoires profiled. Of the eight sequenced donors, seven were found to be HCMV-seropositive and one was found to be HCMV-seronegative. The eight sequenced donors were randomly selected healthy volunteers, three men and five women. Libraries were sequenced as 2 x 150 bp reads on Illumina HiSeq 2000/2500, MiSeq or NextSeq.

Study-level results and caveats: Whether the expanded NKG2C-expressing T cell clones were specific for HCMV antigens was left unclear. Those dominant clonotypes were again the most abundant among CD3+CD56-NKG2C+ cells in a handful of donors, at about 25-60.1%. In six donors, the dominant CD3+CD56+NKG2C+ clonotypes were among the top 10 CD8+ clonotypes and accounted for roughly 1.0-7.0% of CD8+ T cells.

HCMV-specific IgG was detected in serum with a commercial ELISA kit to determine HCMV serostatus. Ficoll density gradient centrifugation was used to isolate peripheral blood mononuclear cells from blood. Instrument used: Illumina HiSeq 2000. 5'RACE template switching, by which a universal primer site and unique molecular identifiers were added, was used to make TCR beta cDNA libraries. cDNA synthesis was primed from the TCR beta constant segment, followed by two successive PCR amplification steps. From the authors' description of their analysis: MIGEC handled demultiplexing of the reads and grouping by UMI, while MiTCR was used to assemble and quantify clonotypes. To remove erroneous sequences, TCR cDNA sequences were retained only when supported by two or more reads. The tcR package was used for downstream repertoire analysis, and clonotypes were matched between fractions using CDR3 nucleotide sequence together with V segment. VDJmatch was used to annotate antigen specificity against VDJdb, with one amino acid substitution in CDR3 permitted. TCRdb reprocessed the raw reads; every CDR3 protein sequence is a single record, and DNA is not supplied. The V and J calls follow TCRdb's processing rather than the paper's. The sample table holds about 160,000 distinct CDR3 sequences. 18% of the sample is held by the ten biggest clonotypes.

CDR1 SGHRS and CDR2 YFSETQ are derived from the germline V gene. Taken from cysteine to phenylalanine, the CDR3 has 16 residues. No DNA appears here. The clonotype originates from a woman between 18 and 69 years old in good health. The sequencing sample was made of blood T cells: a sorted CD56 or NKG2C T cell subset, CD4+ or CD8+ T cells, or bulk PBMC T cells (not recorded which). The sequence is built from TRBV5-1 and TRBJ2-1; the D gene TCRdb calls, TRBD2, cannot be checked with no DNA. CDR3 loop: CASSLGLAGIYNEQFF.